This T cell receptor beta chain was identified during a study of T cell repertoires in aging, cancer and after chemotherapy. Looking at the study overall: About 8.9 million TCR reads made up the full dataset.

Findings of the study overall: The repertoire data cannot show anything about immunological memory following chemotherapy. Healthy donors lost TCR diversity with age mainly through richness, cancer patients through richness and evenness.

Rearranged V-D-J TRB sequences were amplified with a mixed TRB-A/B primer pool. TCRdb used MiXCR to reprocess the multiplex PCR reads, holding one entry per CDR3 protein. The sample lists more than 6,500 distinct CDR3 sequences; roughly 29% were seen once. TCR beta rearrangements were amplified from peripheral blood genomic DNA. The CDR3 contains 18 residues. CDR1 is SEHNR and CDR2 is FQNEAQ in the germline V gene (reference sequence). The V gene lost 5 bases and the J gene lost 2 bases, with 19 bases spanning the gap. To note about this clonotype: Antigen specificity is unknown.

Sequencing used blood. This rearrangement joins TRBV7-9 to TRBJ2-6; tentative D call: TRBD2 (6 bases). The sequence came from a human donor with a blood cancer. The donor label of this sample is uncertain. In DNA, the CDR3 is TGTGCCAGCAGCCGAGACGGGGGAGTAGGGACTGGGGCCAACGTCCTGACTTTC. Amino acid sequence: CASSRDGGVGTGANVLTF.